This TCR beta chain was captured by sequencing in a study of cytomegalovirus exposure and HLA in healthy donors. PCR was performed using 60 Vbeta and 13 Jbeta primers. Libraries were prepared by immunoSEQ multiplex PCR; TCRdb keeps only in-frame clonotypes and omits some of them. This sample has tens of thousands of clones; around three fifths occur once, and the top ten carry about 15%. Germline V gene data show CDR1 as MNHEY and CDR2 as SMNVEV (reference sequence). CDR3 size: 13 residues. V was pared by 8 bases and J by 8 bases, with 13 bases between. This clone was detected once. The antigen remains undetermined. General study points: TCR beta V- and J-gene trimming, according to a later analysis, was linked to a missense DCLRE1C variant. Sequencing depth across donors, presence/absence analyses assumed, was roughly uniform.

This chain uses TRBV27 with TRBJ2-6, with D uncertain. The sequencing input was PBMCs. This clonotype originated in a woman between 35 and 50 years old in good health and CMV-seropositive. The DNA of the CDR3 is TGTGCCAGCGGCCCGTACCCCCCCAACGTCCTGACTTTC. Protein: CASGPYPPNVLTF.